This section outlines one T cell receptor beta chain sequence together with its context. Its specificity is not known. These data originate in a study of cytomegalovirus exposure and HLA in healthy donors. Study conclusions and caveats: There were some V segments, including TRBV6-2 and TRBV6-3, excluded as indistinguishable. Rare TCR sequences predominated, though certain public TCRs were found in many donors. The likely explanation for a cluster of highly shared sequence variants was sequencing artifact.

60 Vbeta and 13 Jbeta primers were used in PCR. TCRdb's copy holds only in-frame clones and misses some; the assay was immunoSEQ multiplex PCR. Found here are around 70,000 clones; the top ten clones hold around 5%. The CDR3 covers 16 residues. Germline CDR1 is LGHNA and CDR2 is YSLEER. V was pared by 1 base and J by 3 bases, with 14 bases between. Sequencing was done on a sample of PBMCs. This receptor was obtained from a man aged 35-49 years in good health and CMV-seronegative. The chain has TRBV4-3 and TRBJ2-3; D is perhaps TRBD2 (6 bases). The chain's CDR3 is CASSQGSAGTTDTQYF. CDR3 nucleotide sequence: TGCGCCAGCAGCCAAGGTTCGGCGGGGACTACAGATACGCAGTATTTT.